This T cell receptor beta chain comes out of a study of blood T cell repertoires in COVID-19 (TCRdb year 2020). A note on the overall study: Collaborator samples came from the United States, Italy and Spain and covered acute and convalescent phases of COVID-19. The prospective study material was composed of cDNA or gDNA derived from T cells, B-cell-depleted T cells, or PBMCs. The dataset comprised deeply sampled blood TCRbeta repertoires from subjects exposed to, actively infected with, or recovered from COVID-19. A freely available public database, intended as a resource for researchers studying the immune response to SARS-CoV-2, is where the repertoires were released. Samples came from the ongoing ImmuneRACE study (first 160 participants) plus 1,254 subjects from 6 global collaborators. The sample metadata nearly always contained a de-identified subject ID, COVID-19 status, age in years and sex. HLA class I and class II types, where available, came from metadata supplied by the sample provider rather than from assay-based typing.

TCRbeta CDR3 regions were amplified from genomic DNA using the immunoSEQ Assay, a bias-controlled multiplex PCR. Turning to the authors' computational methods: The number of nucleated cells in each sample was estimated from the amplification of reference gene primers within the assay. To quantify the absolute abundance of each unique TCRbeta CDR3 rearrangement, sequence reads were collapsed and filtered. Productive Simpson clonality was computed per sample as the square root of Simpson's diversity index over productive rearrangements. Entries here come from immuneACCESS through TCRdb and include only in-frame sequences with V and J called. Some clones fail to appear in such tables; in the studies checked, an unresolved V gene covers under half of the shortfall, and the cause of the remainder is unknown. The V and J calls and clone size come from that table; D and trimming were worked out from the DNA. The sample includes about 300,000 clones, with roughly 86% observed a single time. The ten largest clones capture about 2.6% of the sample.

Enrolling through a virtual design, the prospective study's participants ranged in age from roughly 18 to 100 years and lived across about two dozen United States geographic areas. In the prospective study, participants were assigned to cohorts based on the clinical history participants reported in a screening survey and a study questionnaire. Recovered participants in ImmuneRACE Cohort 3 were defined by two consecutive negative NP/OP PCR tests, clearance by a healthcare professional, or resolution of symptoms. Each participant in the prospective study had whole blood, serum and a nasopharyngeal or oropharyngeal swab collected by mobile phlebotomists. Additional blood draws and questionnaires over an approximately 2-month period could optionally be provided by prospective study participants. Blood samples from the prospective study were shipped frozen or at room temperature prior to DNA extraction.

Reading from cysteine to phenylalanine, the CDR3 counts 13 amino acids. The kept DNA is CDR3 alone, 39 bases in frame from the first base. As encoded in the germline V gene (reference sequence), CDR1 is GTSNPN while CDR2 is SVGIG. V was cut back by 0 bases and J by 11 bases, leaving a gap of 16 bases between them. To note about this clone: What this receptor recognizes is not known. Within one base of it there is no much larger clone, and no base qualities were kept.

Points the paper makes about the study in general: The amount of clinical and demographic metadata varied by source and participant and was provided uncurated.

The sequence joins TRBV30 to TRBJ1-1, and TRBD1 may be the D gene, going by 6 matching bases. The specimen sequenced was PBMCs or T cells enriched from blood (not recorded which). The receptor was isolated from a woman aged 18-35 years who had recovered from COVID-19. The nucleotides read TGTGCCTGGAGTGTAGGATACGGGACAAACGCTTTCTTT. It translates to CAWSVGYGTNAFF. With all but the CDR3 taken from the reference TRBV30 and TRBJ1-1 genes, the full variable domain is: SQTIHQWPATLVQPVGSPLSLECTVEGTSNPNLYWYRQAAGRGLQLLFYSVGIGQISSEVPQNLSASRPQDRQFILSSKKLLLSDSGFYLCAWSVGYGTNAFFGQGTRLTVV.